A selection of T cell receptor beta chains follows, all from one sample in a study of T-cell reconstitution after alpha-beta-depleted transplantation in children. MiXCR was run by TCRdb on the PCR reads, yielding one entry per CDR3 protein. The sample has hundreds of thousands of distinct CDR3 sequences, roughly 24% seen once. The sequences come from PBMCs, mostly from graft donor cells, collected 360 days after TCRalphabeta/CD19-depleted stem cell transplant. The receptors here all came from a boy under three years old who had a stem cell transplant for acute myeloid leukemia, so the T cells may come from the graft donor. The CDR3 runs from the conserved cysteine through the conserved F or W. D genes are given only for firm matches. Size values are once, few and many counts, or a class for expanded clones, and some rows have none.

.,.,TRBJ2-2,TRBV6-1,CASSPGKNTGELFF,TGTGCCAGCAGTCCCGGGAAGAACACCGGGGAGCTGTTTTTT
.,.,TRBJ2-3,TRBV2,CASWGVTDTQYF,TGTGCCAGCTGGGGAGTTACAGATACGCAGTATTTT
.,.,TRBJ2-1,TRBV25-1,CASSDPSGVRYNEQFF,TGTGCCAGCAGTGATCCATCGGGGGTTCGGTACAATGAGCAGTTCTTC
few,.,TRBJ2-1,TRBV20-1,CSARDIEAVEQFF,TGCAGTGCTAGAGATATTGAAGCGGTGGAGCAGTTCTTC
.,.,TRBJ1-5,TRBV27,CASSPQGPMQPQHF,TGTGCCAGCAGCCCACAAGGACCCATGCAGCCCCAGCATTTT
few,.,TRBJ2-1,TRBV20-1,CSAIGPIPDYNEQFF,TGCAGTGCTATAGGACCGATTCCGGATTACAATGAGCAGTTCTTC
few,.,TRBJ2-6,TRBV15,CATRWGRTSGANVLTF,TGTGCCACCAGGTGGGGCAGGACCTCTGGGGCCAACGTCCTGACTTTC
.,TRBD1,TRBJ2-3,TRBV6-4,CASSDLAGTGAYTDTQYF,TGTGCCAGCAGTGATCTCGCCGGGACAGGCGCCTACACAGATACGCAGTATTTT
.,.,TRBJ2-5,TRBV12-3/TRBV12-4,CASSLGFGGIRETQYF,TGTGCCAGCAGTTTAGGCTTCGGGGGCATCCGGGAGACCCAGTACTTC
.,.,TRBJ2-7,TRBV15,CATSTFGYRGNGSWEQYF,TGTGCCACCAGCACTTTTGGATATAGGGGAAACGGGTCTTGGGAGCAGTACTTC
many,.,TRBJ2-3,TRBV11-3,CASSSGGPKITDTQYF,TGTGCCAGCAGCTCCGGGGGCCCTAAGATCACAGATACGCAGTATTTT
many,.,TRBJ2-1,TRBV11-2,CASSSPRGSYNEQFF,TGTGCCAGCAGCTCCCCGCGGGGCTCCTACAATGAGCAGTTCTTC
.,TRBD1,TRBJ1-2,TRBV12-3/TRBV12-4,CASSYTRPDQGDYGYTF,TGTGCCAGCAGTTACACGCGACCCGACCAGGGGGACTATGGCTACACCTTC
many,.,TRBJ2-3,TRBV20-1,CSARGAGGGTDTQYF,TGCAGTGCTAGGGGGGCCGGGGGAGGCACAGATACGCAGTATTTT
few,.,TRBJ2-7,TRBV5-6,CASSGIGRAYEQYF,TGTGCCAGCAGCGGTATAGGAAGGGCCTACGAGCAGTACTTC
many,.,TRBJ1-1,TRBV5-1,CASSGGPMNTEAFF,TGCGCCAGCAGTGGGGGACCCATGAACACTGAAGCTTTCTTT
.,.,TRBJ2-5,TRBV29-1,CSVYSVETQYF,TGCAGCGTTTATTCCGTCGAGACCCAGTACTTC
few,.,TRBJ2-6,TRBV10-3,CATYLWTRPSGANVLTF,TGTGCCACCTATCTTTGGACCCGTCCCTCTGGGGCCAACGTCCTGACTTTC
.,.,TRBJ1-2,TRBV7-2,CASSPPEGTGYTF,TGTGCCAGCAGCCCACCAGAGGGGACGGGCTACACCTTC
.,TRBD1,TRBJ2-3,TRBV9,CASSVAPAGTGDDTQYF,TGTGCCAGCAGCGTAGCCCCGGCGGGGACAGGGGACGATACGCAGTATTTT
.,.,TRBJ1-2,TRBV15,CATSRESWGEGIHGYTF,TGTGCCACCAGCAGAGAGAGTTGGGGGGAGGGTATCCATGGCTACACCTTC
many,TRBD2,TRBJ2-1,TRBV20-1,CSAPLSLSGTSGGRSYNEQFF,TGCAGTGCTCCTTTAAGTCTTTCCGGGACTAGCGGGGGACGCTCCTACAATGAGCAGTTCTTC
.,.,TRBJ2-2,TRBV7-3,CASSFIGSRARSTGELFF,TGTGCCAGCAGCTTTATCGGCAGTAGGGCTCGGAGCACCGGGGAGCTGTTTTTT
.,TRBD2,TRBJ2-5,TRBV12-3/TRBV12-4,CASSRGLGWQTQYF,TGTGCCAGCAGTCGCGGACTAGGGTGGCAGACCCAGTACTTC
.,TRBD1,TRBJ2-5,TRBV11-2,CASSLKGQLEETQYF,TGTGCCAGCAGCTTAAAGGGACAGCTTGAAGAGACCCAGTACTTC